Here is one TCR beta chain with its context. This entry is derived from a study of blood T cell repertoires in COVID-19. Across the whole study: Nucleic acid was either cDNA or gDNA, and it came from T cells, B-cell-depleted T cells, or PBMCs.

Profiling relied on immunoSEQ multiplex PCR, and the TCRdb table lists in-frame clones only, not all of them. The data hold about 310,000 clones, with roughly 90% observed a single time. The germline V gene encodes CDR1 LGHDT and CDR2 YNNKEL (reference sequence). V lost 1 base to trimming and J lost 1 base, with 8 bases between them. The CDR3 sequence is 15 residues long. The sample comprised PBMCs or T cells enriched from blood (not recorded which). The source of this sequence is a woman aged 25 to 39 who had recovered from COVID-19. The rearrangement uses TRBV3-1 (or the pseudogene TRBV3-2) and TRBJ1-3; no reliable D call. Here the CDR3 DNA reads TGTGCCAGCAGCCAAGTGCGAGGGTCTGGAAACACCATATATTTT. Amino acid sequence: CASSQVRGSGNTIYF.